The clone carrying this TCR beta chain has just a few counts. The antigen remains undetermined. This entry comes from a study of T-cell reconstitution after alpha-beta-depleted transplantation in children. General study results and limits: Several hundred expanded graft clones reportedly gave rise to the alpha-beta T cells present about two months after transplant. Some patients showed high day-60 TCRbeta diversity, which derived from surviving recipient T cells and thymic progenitors. The main origin of T-cell counts and diversity one year after transplant was newly produced T cells.

V was clipped by 0 bases and J by 2 bases; unmatched bases: 6. This CDR3 has 16 residues. In germline, CDR1 is SGHTA, CDR2 FQGNSA. Preparation of the TCRbeta library involved a method that used unique molecular identifiers. TCRdb fed the PCR reads into MiXCR, producing one record per CDR3 protein. The repertoire holds fewer than 550,000 distinct CDR3 sequences, with around 10% as singletons. The sample consisted of PBMCs, mostly from graft donor cells, taken 180 days after TCRalphabeta/CD19-depleted stem cell transplant. The clonotype was recovered from a female patient aged 2 to 10 who had a stem cell transplant for aplastic anemia, so the T cells may come from the graft donor. The chain is built from TRBV7-2 and TRBJ2-7; TRBD2 aligns across 8 bases. The DNA of the CDR3 is TGTGCCAGCAGCTTAGCAGAGCGGGGGCCAACCTACGAGCAGTACTTC. Protein product: CASSLAERGPTYEQYF.